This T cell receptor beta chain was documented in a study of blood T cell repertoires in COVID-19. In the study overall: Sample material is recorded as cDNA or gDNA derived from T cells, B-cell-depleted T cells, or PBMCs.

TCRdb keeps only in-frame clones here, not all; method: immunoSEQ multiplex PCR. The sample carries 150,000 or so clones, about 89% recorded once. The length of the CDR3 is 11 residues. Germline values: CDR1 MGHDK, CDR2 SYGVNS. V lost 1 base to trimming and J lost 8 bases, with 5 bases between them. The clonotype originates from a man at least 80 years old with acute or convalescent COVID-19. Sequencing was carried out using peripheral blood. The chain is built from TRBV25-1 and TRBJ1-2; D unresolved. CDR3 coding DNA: TGTGCCAGCAGTGAATCCCAAGGCTACACCTTC. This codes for CASSESQGYTF.